This T cell receptor beta chain was captured by sequencing in a study of OX40 agonist ivuxolimab in advanced cancers. Overall study context: Those enrolled were 70% to 85% male, with a mean age of around 57 years and ages from roughly 20 to 85.

Points from the study as a whole: Low normalized T-cell clonal expansion was also seen in some nonresponders.

The table came from immunoSEQ multiplex PCR; TCRdb's copy has only in-frame clones and leaves some out. Among some 80,000 clones listed, 89% were seen once. Patients had blood sampled at baseline and again on cycle 4 day 1 and cycle 7 day 1. Points on this clone: What it recognizes is unknown.

Germline V gene lookup returns CDR1 KGHSH and CDR2 LQKENI. The junction had 3 bases not matched to a gene; V was cut back by 8 bases and J by 0 bases. The CDR3 is made up of 14 amino acids. The source of this sequence is an adult with an advanced solid tumor such as melanoma, head and neck, liver or kidney cancer. The V gene is TRBV18, the J gene TRBJ1-4, with 7 nucleotides matching TRBD1. The material was CD4+ or CD8+ T cells sorted from blood, obtained in a trial of the OX40 agonist ivuxolimab. CDR3 amino acids: CASAGTATNEKLFF. DNA for the CDR3: TGTGCCAGCGCAGGGACAGCAACTAATGAAAAACTGTTTTTT. The variable domain in full, completed from reference TRBV18 and TRBJ1-4, reads NAGVMQNPRHLVRRRGQEARLRCSPMKGHSHVYWYRQLPEEGLKFMVYLQKENIIDESGMPKERFSAEFPKEGPSILRIQQVVRGDSAAYFCASAGTATNEKLFFGSGTQLSVL.